This record concerns one T cell receptor beta chain sequence. The data were taken from a study of T cells in Graves' hyperthyroidism and ophthalmopathy. From RNA transcripts, TCR beta CDR3 regions were amplified. When the TCR CDR3 underwent first-round RT-PCR, the HTBI primer set was used. A single record per CDR3 protein comes from TCRdb applying MiXCR to the multiplex PCR reads. The table includes over 150,000 distinct CDR3 sequences, around 15% detected once. Deletions cut 1 base from V and 5 bases from J, with 6 bases between. CDR1 and CDR2 from the germline V gene are MGHRA and YSYEKL. This CDR3 has 13 residues.

The receptor comes from a woman aged 45-59 years with Graves' hyperthyroidism. Sequencing was done on a sample of blood. The chain employs TRBV4-1 and TRBJ2-1, with D tentatively TRBD1 (5 bases). CDR3 sequence (DNA): TGCGCCAGCAGCCAAGCGACAGACAATGAGCAGTTCTTC. It translates to CASSQATDNEQFF.